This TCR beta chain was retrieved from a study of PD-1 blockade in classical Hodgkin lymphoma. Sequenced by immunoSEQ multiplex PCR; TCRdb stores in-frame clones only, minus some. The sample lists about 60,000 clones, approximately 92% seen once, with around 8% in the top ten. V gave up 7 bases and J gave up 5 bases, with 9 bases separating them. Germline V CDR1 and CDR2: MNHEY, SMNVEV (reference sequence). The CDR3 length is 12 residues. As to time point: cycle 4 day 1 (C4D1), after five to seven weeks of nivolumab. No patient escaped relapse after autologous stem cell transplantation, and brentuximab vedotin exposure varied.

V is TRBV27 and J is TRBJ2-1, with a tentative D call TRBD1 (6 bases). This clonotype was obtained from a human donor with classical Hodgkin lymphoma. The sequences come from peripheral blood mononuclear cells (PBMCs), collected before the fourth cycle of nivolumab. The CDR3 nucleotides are TGTGCCAGCAAGGGGGTAGACAATGAGCAGTTCTTC. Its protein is CASKGVDNEQFF.